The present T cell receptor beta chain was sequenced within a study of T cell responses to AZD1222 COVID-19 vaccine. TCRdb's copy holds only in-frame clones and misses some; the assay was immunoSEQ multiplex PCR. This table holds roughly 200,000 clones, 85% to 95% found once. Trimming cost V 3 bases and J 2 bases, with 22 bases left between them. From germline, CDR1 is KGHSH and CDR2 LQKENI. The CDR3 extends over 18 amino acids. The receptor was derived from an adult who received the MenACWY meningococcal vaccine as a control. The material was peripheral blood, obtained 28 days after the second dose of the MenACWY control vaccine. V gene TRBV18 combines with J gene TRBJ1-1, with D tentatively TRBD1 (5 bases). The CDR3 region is CASSPAIRGGMGNTEAFF. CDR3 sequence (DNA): TGTGCCAGCTCACCCGCAATAAGGGGAGGAATGGGCAACACTGAAGCTTTCTTT.